These 2 T cell receptor beta chains originate from one sample sequenced in a study of CD8 T cells in ankylosing spondylitis. TCRdb independently ran MiXCR on the 5' RACE reads; one entry per CDR3 protein. In the table there are fewer than 250,000 distinct CDR3 sequences, approximately 24% of which are singletons. The sequencing sample was made of blood, either unsorted or a sorted T cell fraction (not recorded which). These receptor sequences come from a male donor with ankylosing spondylitis or in good health (not recorded which).

This clonotype has ten or more counts. V is TRBV20-1 and J is TRBJ2-3; D uncertain. The ends were cut back, 3 bases at V and 0 bases at J, with 16 bases in the middle. The CDR3 loop spans 16 amino acids. The germline V gene encodes CDR1 DFQATT and CDR2 SNEGSKA (reference sequence). The CDR3 nucleotides read TGCAGTGCTAGGGATTTAGTGTCTTCTAGCACAGATACGCAGTATTTT. This sequence encodes CSARDLVSSSTDTQYF.

This clonotype was counted ten times or more. The genes are TRBV10-3 and TRBJ1-2; D is perhaps TRBD1 (5 bases). Trimming left V 8 bases short and J 5 bases short, with 12 bases between. Germline V gives CDR1 ENHRY, CDR2 SYGVKD. This CDR3 region has 12 residues. The CDR3, as DNA: TGTGCCATCTATGGGGGAAGGTATGGCTACACCTTC. Translation: CAIYGGRYGYTF.